The entry below describes one T cell receptor (beta chain). This record comes from a study of somatic mutations in cytotoxic T cells in rheumatoid arthritis. CDR1 LGHNA and CDR2 YNFKEQ come from the germline V gene. V was cut by 0 bases and J by 6 bases, with 9 bases left in between. This CDR3 has 13 amino acids. Data came from immunoSEQ multiplex PCR; TCRdb stores just in-frame clones and leaves some out. Of 20,000 to 25,000 clones listed, roughly 80% are singletons. The clonotype comes from an adult with rheumatoid arthritis. This sequence joins TRBV4-2 and TRBJ2-7, with D unclear. Material for sequencing was CD8+ T cells sorted from blood. CDR3 nucleotide sequence: TGTGCCAGCAGCCAAGATTGGAGTTCCGAGCAGTACTTC. Its translation is CASSQDWSSEQYF.